These 3 T cell receptor beta chains originate from one sample sequenced in a study of cytomegalovirus exposure and HLA in healthy donors. The table came from immunoSEQ multiplex PCR; TCRdb's copy has only in-frame clones and leaves some out. Among around 120,000 clones listed, about 83% were seen once. Sequenced input: PBMCs. These receptor sequences come from a man aged 18 to 29 in good health and CMV-seronegative.

The chain links TRBV5-1 to TRBJ1-5, with D possibly matching TRBD1 (5 bases). The CDR3 has 15 residues. V lost 1 base and J lost 8, with 16 bases in between. Germline V gives CDR1 SGHRS, CDR2 YFSETQ. Here the CDR3 DNA reads TGCGCCAGCAGCTTGCGGACAAGTCCCCTCGAGCCCCAGCATTTT. This translates into CASSLRTSPLEPQHF.

The rearrangement links TRBV7-7 to TRBJ2-5; the match to TRBD2 covers 11 bases. The CDR3 has 17 amino acids. V shed 0 bases, J shed 5 bases, and the junction held 8 bases outside the gene matches. The germline V gene encodes CDR1 SSHAT and CDR2 FNYEAQ (reference sequence). The CDR3 sequence: CASSLAGIAGGPETQYF. The CDR3 nucleotides read TGTGCCAGCAGCTTAGCCGGAATAGCGGGAGGGCCGGAGACCCAGTACTTC.

The chain uses TRBV29-1 and TRBJ2-4, with TRBD2 matching over 10 bases. The CDR3 extends over 16 amino acids. Germline loops: CDR1 SQVTM, CDR2 ANQGSEA. Trimming cost V 4 bases and J 4 bases; bases outside gene matches: 10. Here the CDR3 reads CSVVLSSGSAKNIQYF. Here the CDR3 DNA reads TGCAGCGTTGTCCTATCTAGCGGGAGTGCAAAAAACATTCAGTACTTC.